This T cell receptor (beta chain) was captured by sequencing in a study of T cell responses to AZD1222 COVID-19 vaccine (dated by TCRdb to about 2021). With respect to the entire study: AZD1222 recipients given second doses at about 4 weeks or at about 12 weeks were pooled, since spike-specific TCR depth and breadth were not found to differ between the two schedules. TCR sequencing was performed for roughly 250 trial participants, of whom around 200 were given two doses of AZD1222 and some 26 were given two doses of MenACWY control vaccine. Enrollment into the trials was organized by age into subgroups of 18-55, 56-69 and 70-plus years, and those subgroups contained roughly 140, 27 and 60 TCR-sequenced participants, respectively. Overall results and qualifications from the work: No day 14 peak-response samples were available, so repertoires were characterized only after the peak T cell response. Only five to seven AZD1222 recipients were SARS-CoV-2 seropositive at baseline, limiting conclusions about previously exposed vaccinees. Most participants were white British and females outnumbered males, and the authors suggested that clonal diversity may have been underestimated. Nearly half of unique spike-specific TCRs reportedly recognized epitopes outside regions mutated in the B.1.351 and B.1.1.7 variants. In the small 56-69-year group, the increase in depth fell short of significance, most likely because of low power. After two AZD1222 doses, spike-specific TCR breadth and depth were significantly higher than at day 0 and than in MenACWY recipients. The vaccine-associated CD4 TCRs covered the entire spike protein, and the dominant responses fell in regions 160-218 and 743-854.

With respect to this clone: Its cognate antigen has yet to be identified. Base quality data are lacking; no much larger clone is found one base away.

Compared with germline, V lacks 5 bases and J lacks 5 bases; bases without a gene match: 6. The CDR3, cysteine through phenylalanine, is 14 amino acids long. The entry retains the CDR3 DNA only, 42 bases that are in frame from base 1. The germline V gene (reference sequence) specifies SEHNR as CDR1 and FQNEAQ as CDR2. The CDR3 regions of human TCRbeta chains were analyzed by immunosequencing. Regarding the original processing steps: Repertoire TCRs were matched against a reference library of SARS-CoV-2-specific TCRs generated with the MIRA antigen-specificity platform. Breadth was defined as the fraction of unique TCRs that were SARS-CoV-2-associated. Depth was defined as the fraction of total T cells that were SARS-CoV-2-associated. Each spike-specific TCR was assigned to its reactive spike region and to a CD4 or CD8 class using the MIRA data. Log10-transformed breadth and depth values were compared by one-way ANOVA with Sidak's multiple comparisons tests. TCRdb's version of the immuneACCESS table is confined to in-frame rearrangements and falls short of the full clone set. An unresolved V gene accounts for under half of the shortfall where checked; the remainder is of unknown origin. The V and J calls and clone size were taken over from that table, and D and trimming were inferred from the DNA. The sample profile shows about 180,000 clones; 70% to 90% of them were found once. Around 7.9% of the sample belongs to the ten largest clones.

The intended sense of this specimen's time point label: baseline before first vaccination. Vaccinee samples were obtained from the UK trials COV001 and COV002, which included a single-blind randomized controlled phase 2/3 trial of AZD1222 (ChAdOx1 nCoV-19) in healthy adults. For TCRbeta chain sequencing, PBMC samples were collected from trial participants at day 0 and at day 28 after the second dose. The source is an adult in good health. The chain couples TRBV7-9 to TRBJ2-7, and 10 bases in between align with TRBD2. Source: peripheral blood, taken on day 0 of AZD1222 vaccination. The nucleotide sequence reads as follows: TGTGCCAGCAGCCACAGACTAGCGGGCCACGAGCAGTACTTC. This encodes CASSHRLAGHEQYF.